This T cell receptor (beta chain) was identified in a study of shared clonotypes between healthy human individuals. Regarding this clone: Its matching antigen is unknown.

Germline V lookup: CDR1 SGDLS, CDR2 YYNGEE. After removal of 4 bases from V and 6 bases from J, the junction contained 7 bases not matched to a gene. The CDR3 is 15 amino acids. Per the original methods: Filtering of immunoSEQ junctional sequences could not match full-length read filtering. The data were produced by immunoSEQ multiplex PCR, yet TCRdb's version contains in-frame clones alone and is incomplete. V and J calls and clone size come straight from that table; D and trimming were deduced from the DNA. Here the sample spans around 1.9 million clones, roughly 91% being singletons. Study observations and caveats: Memory subsets had estimated richness that was generally smaller than that of naive subsets.

CD45RO-negative, CCR7-selected cells formed the naive CD8 fraction, which excluded terminally differentiated effector memory CD45RA+ cells. This chain uses TRBV9 with TRBJ2-3, with 11 bases lining up with TRBD2. The sequence was obtained from a man aged 18-30 years in good health. Some clones in this sample may be carry-over from other donors' samples. Sequencing was done on a sample of naive CD8+ T cells from PBMCs. This chain's CDR3 is CASSRTSGSGDTQYF. The CDR3 DNA follows: TGTGCCAGCAGCCGGACTAGCGGGTCTGGGGATACGCAGTATTTT.